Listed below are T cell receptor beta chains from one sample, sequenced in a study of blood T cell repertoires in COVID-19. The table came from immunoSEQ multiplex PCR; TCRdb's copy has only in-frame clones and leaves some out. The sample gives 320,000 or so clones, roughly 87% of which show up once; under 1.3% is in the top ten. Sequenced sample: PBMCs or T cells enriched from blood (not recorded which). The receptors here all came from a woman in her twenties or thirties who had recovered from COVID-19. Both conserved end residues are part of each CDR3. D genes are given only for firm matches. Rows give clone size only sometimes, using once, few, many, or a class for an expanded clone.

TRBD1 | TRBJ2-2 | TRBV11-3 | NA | TGTGCCAGCAGCCGGGACAGGGGGCGCGAGGCCGGGGAGCTGTTTTTT | CASSRDRGREAGELFF
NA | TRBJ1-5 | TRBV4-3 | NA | TGCGCCAGCAGCCTCACGTCGGGGGGGGATCAGCCCCAGCATTTT | CASSLTSGGDQPQHF
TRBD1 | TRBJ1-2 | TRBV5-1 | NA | TGCGCCAGCAGCTTGGTGGGACAGGGTCATGGCTACACCTTC | CASSLVGQGHGYTF
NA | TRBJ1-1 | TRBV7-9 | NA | TGTGCCAGCAGCTTGCTTCAGGGGAGGAACACTGAAGCTTTCTTT | CASSLLQGRNTEAFF
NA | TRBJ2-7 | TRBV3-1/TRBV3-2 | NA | TGTGCCAGCAGCTCCGGGATCATTTTCGAGCAGTACTTC | CASSSGIIFEQYF
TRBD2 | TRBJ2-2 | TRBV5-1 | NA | TGCGCCAGCAATCGGGGCAGCGGACTAGCGGGGGTCACCGGGGAGCTGTTTTTT | CASNRGSGLAGVTGELFF
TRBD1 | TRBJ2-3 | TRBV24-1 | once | TGTGCCACCAGTGGCCCCGACAGGGGACAAAGCACAGATACGCAGTATTTT | CATSGPDRGQSTDTQYF
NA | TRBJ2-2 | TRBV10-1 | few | TGCGCCAGCAATCGGGATTTGTCCGGGGAGCTGTTTTTT | CASNRDLSGELFF
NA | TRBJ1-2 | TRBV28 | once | TGTGCCAGCAGTTCCCCCATGTTCCCTGGCTACACCTTC | CASSSPMFPGYTF
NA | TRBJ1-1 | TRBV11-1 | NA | TGTGCCAGCAGCTTCCCACCCCGGGGCACTGAAGCTTTCTTT | CASSFPPRGTEAFF
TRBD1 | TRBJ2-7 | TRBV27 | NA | TGTGCCAGCAGTGTCGGGACAGGGATAACCTACGAGCAGTACTTC | CASSVGTGITYEQYF
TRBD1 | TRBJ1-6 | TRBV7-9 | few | TGTGCCAGCAGCTGGGGGACAGGGGGCCATAGTAGTTATAATTCACCCCTCCACTTT | CASSWGTGGHSSYNSPLHF
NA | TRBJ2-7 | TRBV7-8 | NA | TGTGCCAGCTTAGATACTTCCTACGAGCAGTACTTC | CASLDTSYEQYF
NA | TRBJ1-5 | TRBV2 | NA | TGTGCCAGCAGTGCGCCCCCGGGATACAATCAGCCCCAGCATTTT | CASSAPPGYNQPQHF
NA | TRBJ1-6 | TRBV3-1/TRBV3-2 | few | TGTGCCAGCAGTCGACAGGCAGGAGAATCACCCCTCCACTTT | CASSRQAGESPLHF
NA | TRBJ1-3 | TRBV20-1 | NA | TGCAGTGCTGGTGACCAGGCCTCCGGAAACACCATATATTTT | CSAGDQASGNTIYF
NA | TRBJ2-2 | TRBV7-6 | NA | TGTGCCAGCAGCGAAGAGGGACATCTCAACACCGGGGAGCTGTTTTTT | CASSEEGHLNTGELFF
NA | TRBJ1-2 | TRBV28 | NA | TGTGCCAGCAGTGGAGAGGGAGGGGTCGTCTATGGCTACACCTTC | CASSGEGGVVYGYTF
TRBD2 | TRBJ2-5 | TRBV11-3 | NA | TGTGCCAGCAGCTTACGTGCAAGCGGGGGACAAGAGACCCAGTACTTC | CASSLRASGGQETQYF
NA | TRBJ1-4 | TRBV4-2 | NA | TGTGCCAGCAGCCAAGAGCCCCGGGGGTCAGGTGAAAAACTGTTTTTT | CASSQEPRGSGEKLFF
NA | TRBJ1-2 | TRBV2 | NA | TGTGCCAGCAGGACAGGTGGTGGGTACTATGGCTACACCTTC | CASRTGGGYYGYTF
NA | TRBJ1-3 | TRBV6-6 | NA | TGTGCCAGCCTGGAGGGACCTTCCTCTGGAATCACCATATATTTT | CASLEGPSSGITIYF
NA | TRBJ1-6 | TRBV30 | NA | TGTGCCTGGAGGGGGGACTTGGGTTCACCCCTCCACTTT | CAWRGDLGSPLHF
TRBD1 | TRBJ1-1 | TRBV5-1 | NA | TGCGCCAGTACTACCGGGTTACAGGGGAGTGTGGACACTGAAGCTTTCTTT | CASTTGLQGSVDTEAFF
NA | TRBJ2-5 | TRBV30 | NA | TGTGCCTGGAGATACGGCGGGGCCCAATTCCAAGAGACCCAGTACTTC | CAWRYGGAQFQETQYF
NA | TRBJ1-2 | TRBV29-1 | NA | TGCAGCGGGGGCCCAGGGGCCCAATCTGGCTATGGCTACACCTTC | CSGGPGAQSGYGYTF
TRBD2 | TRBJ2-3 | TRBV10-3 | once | TGTGCCACCGCGGGGGGCCGGGGCACAGATACGCAGTATTTT | CATAGGRGTDTQYF
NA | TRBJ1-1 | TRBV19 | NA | TGTGCCAGTAGTATGGACATTCGGACTGAAGCTTTCTTT | CASSMDIRTEAFF
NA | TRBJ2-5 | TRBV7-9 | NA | TGTGCCAGCAGTATACTAACAGGTCACCAAGAGACCCAGTACTTC | CASSILTGHQETQYF
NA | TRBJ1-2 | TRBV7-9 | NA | TGTGCCAGCAGCCGAGAGCGGGGCTACACCTTC | CASSRERGYTF
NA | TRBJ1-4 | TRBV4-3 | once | TGCGCCAGCAGCCAATCGGGACACTTCATCTCTAATGAAAAACTGTTTTTT | CASSQSGHFISNEKLFF
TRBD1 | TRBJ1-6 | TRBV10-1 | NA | TGCGCCAGCAACCCACCCCGGGACAGCAGGAGTAATTCACCCCTCCACTTT | CASNPPRDSRSNSPLHF
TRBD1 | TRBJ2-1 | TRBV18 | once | TGTGCCAGCTCCCACACTTCGGGACAGGGGGCTGAGGAGCAGTTCTTC | CASSHTSGQGAEEQFF
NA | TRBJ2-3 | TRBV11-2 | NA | TGTGCCAGCGAGTTCGGTCTTAGCACAGATACGCAGTATTTT | CASEFGLSTDTQYF
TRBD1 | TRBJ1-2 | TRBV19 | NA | TGTGCCAGTAGTGTCCGGGACAGGGCCTATGGCTACACCTTC | CASSVRDRAYGYTF
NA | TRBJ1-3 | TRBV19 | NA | TGTGCCAGTAGTTCCCGGGGTAACGCTGGAAACACCATATATTTT | CASSSRGNAGNTIYF
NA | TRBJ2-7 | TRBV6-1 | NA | TGTGCCAGCAGTGAATTTCGGGTCTCTTCCTACGAGCAGTACTTC | CASSEFRVSSYEQYF
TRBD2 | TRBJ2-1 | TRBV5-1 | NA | TGCGCCAGCAGCTTGGGACTAGCGGGGGGAGTTTCCTACAATGAGCAGTTCTTC | CASSLGLAGGVSYNEQFF
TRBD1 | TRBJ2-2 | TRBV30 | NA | TGTGCCTGGAGTATTACCAGGGGGCAGACCGGGGAGCTGTTTTTT | CAWSITRGQTGELFF
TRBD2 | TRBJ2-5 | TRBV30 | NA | TGTGCCTGGAGTCCGACAGCGGGGGGGCCCGAGACCCAGTACTTC | CAWSPTAGGPETQYF
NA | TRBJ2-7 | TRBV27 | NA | TGTGCCAGCAGTCCCTTAACTAGGTCCTACGAGCAGTACTTC | CASSPLTRSYEQYF
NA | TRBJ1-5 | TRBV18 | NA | TGTGCCAGCTCTCATCAGGAAACTGATCAGCCCCAGCATTTT | CASSHQETDQPQHF
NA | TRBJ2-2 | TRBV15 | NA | TGTGCCACCAGCAGAGATCAGGAGGGGCCAACCGGGGAGCTGTTTTTT | CATSRDQEGPTGELFF
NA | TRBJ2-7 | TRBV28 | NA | TGTGCCAGCACAAAGCGAGCCCACGAGCAGTACTTC | CASTKRAHEQYF
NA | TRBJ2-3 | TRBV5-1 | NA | TGCGCCAGCAGCCCGGACGACAGACCAACTAGCACAGATACGCAGTATTTT | CASSPDDRPTSTDTQYF
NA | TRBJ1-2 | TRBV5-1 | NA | TGCGCCAGCAGCTTCAGTGCGGATCTGCAGGGCTACACCTTC | CASSFSADLQGYTF
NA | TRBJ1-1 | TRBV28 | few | TGTGCCAGCACCACCTTCAGGGGCACTGAAGCTTTCTTT | CASTTFRGTEAFF
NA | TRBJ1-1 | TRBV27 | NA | TGTGCCAGCCAGTCTGCCGGCCAGGGTTTGACTGAAGCTTTCTTT | CASQSAGQGLTEAFF
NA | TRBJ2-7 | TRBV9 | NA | TGTGCCAGCAGCGTAGGTGATAGCTCCTACGAGCAGTACTTC | CASSVGDSSYEQYF
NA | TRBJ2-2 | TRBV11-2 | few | TGTGCCAGCAGCTTCCGGAGACAGTCGAACACCGGGGAGCTGTTTTTT | CASSFRRQSNTGELFF
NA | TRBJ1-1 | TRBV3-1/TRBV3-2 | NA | TGTGCCAGCAGCCAAGATGAGGCAATCGGGGGTACTGAAGCTTTCTTT | CASSQDEAIGGTEAFF
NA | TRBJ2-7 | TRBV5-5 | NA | TGTGCCAGCAGCTTGGGTGGCATATACGAGCAGTACTTC | CASSLGGIYEQYF
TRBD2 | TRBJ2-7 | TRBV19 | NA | TGTGCCAGTAGCCGGGAGGCCGAGGGCTCCTACGAGCAGTACTTC | CASSREAEGSYEQYF
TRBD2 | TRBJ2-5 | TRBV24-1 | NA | TGTGCCACCAGTGATTTCGGGGGGCAAGAGACCCAGTACTTC | CATSDFGGQETQYF
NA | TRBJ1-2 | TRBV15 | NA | TGTGCCACCCGTGTTGGGGGCCCGAACTATGGCTACACCTTC | CATRVGGPNYGYTF
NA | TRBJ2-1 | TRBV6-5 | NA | TGTGCCAGCAGTTATCGGAGGCCCTCCTACAATGAGCAGTTCTTC | CASSYRRPSYNEQFF
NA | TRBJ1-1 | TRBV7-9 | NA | TGTGCCAGCAGCCCCGATCAGGGTGGGAGGGGAACTGAAGCTTTCTTT | CASSPDQGGRGTEAFF